Below are 31 T cell receptor beta chains sequenced from a single sample in a study of T cell responses to AZD1222 COVID-19 vaccine. Clones were sequenced by immunoSEQ multiplex PCR, and TCRdb holds only the in-frame ones, with some missing. The sample has fewer than 200,000 clones, approximately 88% seen once; the top ten hold around 0.99%. The specimen was peripheral blood, collected 28 days after the second AZD1222 dose. The receptors derive from an adult who received the AZD1222 COVID-19 vaccine.

The rearrangement joins TRBV5-1 to TRBJ1-6; tentatively, D is TRBD1 (6 bases). This CDR3 is built from 15 residues. Trimming took 4 bases from V and 6 from J, leaving 14 bases between them. Germline V CDR1 and CDR2: SGHRS, YFSETQ. Here the CDR3 reads CASSLQGLFNSPLHF. The CDR3 DNA reads TGCGCCAGCAGCCTACAGGGACTTTTTAATTCACCCCTCCACTTT.

The chain carries TRBV7-9 and TRBJ1-1; D is possibly TRBD1 (6 bases). The CDR3 extends over 15 amino acids. V lost 4 bases and J lost 5, with 17 bases in between. CDR1 and CDR2 (germline): SEHNR, FQNEAQ (reference sequence). The CDR3 is CASSSVGAGGTEAFF. The CDR3 DNA reads TGTGCCAGCAGCTCAGTGGGGGCGGGAGGTACTGAAGCTTTCTTT.

This clone was seen a single time. CDR3 bases: TGTGCCAGTAGTATAGGCAGCAGGTATCAGAACTATGGCTACACCTTC. Its translation: CASSIGSRYQNYGYTF. The V and J genes are TRBV19 and TRBJ1-2; D remains ambiguous. Deletions cut 1 base from V and 2 bases from J, with 14 bases between. The V gene's germline CDR1 is LNHDA and CDR2 SQIVND (reference sequence). CDR3 size: 16 residues.

For this clone: Other DNA sequences in the sample encode the same CDR3. The chain combines TRBV6-5 with TRBJ1-2; TRBD1 matches at 8 bases. V was clipped by 8 bases and J by 4 bases; unmatched bases: 6. Germline assignment: CDR1 MNHEY and CDR2 SVGAGI. This CDR3 has 13 amino acids. The CDR3 DNA sequence: TGTGCCAGCCGACAGGGGCTGGGCTATGGCTACACCTTC. Encoded protein: CASRQGLGYGYTF.

The chain employs TRBV4-1 and TRBJ2-7; D gene ambiguous. The V gene's germline CDR1 is MGHRA and CDR2 YSYEKL. The CDR3 covers 16 residues. The V end lost 2 bases, the J end lost 0 bases, and 14 bases lay between the germline ends. The CDR3: CASSQRAFLSSYEQYF. CDR3 DNA: TGCGCCAGCAGCCAACGGGCTTTCTTGAGCTCCTACGAGCAGTACTTC.

The chain employs TRBV28 and TRBJ1-3; D not certain. Per germline, CDR1 MDHEN and CDR2 SYDVKM. Between the trimmed V and J ends, which lost 2 bases and 4 bases, there was a span of 21 bases. The CDR3 loop spans 18 amino acids. CDR3 in DNA: TGTGCCAGCAGTTTAAGCAGTCTATTTGAGTACGTCGGAAACACCATATATTTT. Translating it yields CASSLSSLFEYVGNTIYF.

This rearrangement joins TRBV3-1 (or the pseudogene TRBV3-2) to TRBJ1-2, with D perhaps TRBD1 (5 bases). The CDR3 consists of 14 residues. The germline gives CDR1 LGHDT, CDR2 YNNKEL (reference sequence). Trimming cost V 0 bases and J 8 bases, with 13 bases left between them. CDR3 nucleotides: TGTGCCAGCAGCCAAGAGCTTGCAGGGTTCGGCTACACCTTC. Amino acids: CASSQELAGFGYTF.

This clone was found a few times. The gene calls are TRBV15 and TRBJ1-4, with D possibly matching TRBD1 (6 bases). V dropped 1 base and J dropped 7 bases, with 13 bases sitting between them. CDR1 is LNHNV and CDR2 is YYDKDF in the germline V gene (reference sequence). The CDR3 sequence is 15 residues long. CDR3 DNA sequence: TGTGCCACCAGCAGAGGACAGGATAATCGTGAAAAACTGTTTTTT. It specifies CATSRGQDNREKLFF.

The chain combines TRBV7-9 with TRBJ1-1; TRBD1 matches at 8 bases. CDR1 SEHNR and CDR2 FQNEAQ come from the germline V gene (reference sequence). V gave up 4 bases and J gave up 5 bases; unmatched junction bases: 9. The CDR3 covers 15 residues. CDR3 sequence (DNA): TGTGCCAGCAGCTCCAGCACAGGGGGTTATACTGAAGCTTTCTTT. Translation: CASSSSTGGYTEAFF.

The chain has TRBV5-4 and TRBJ2-3, with TRBD2 matching 10 bases. CDR1 is SGHNT, CDR2 YYREEE, per germline (reference sequence). CDR3 length: 14 amino acids. With V trimmed by 4 bases and J by 6 bases, 5 bases remained unmatched. CDR3: CASSPGLAPDTQYF. The CDR3 region has the DNA TGTGCCAGCAGCCCGGGACTAGCGCCGGATACGCAGTATTTT.

This clone was observed a single time. This chain connects TRBV5-1 to TRBJ2-3; tentative D call: TRBD2 (7 bases). Trimming took off 0 bases at V and 4 bases at J, with 15 bases between the two ends. The CDR3 contains 16 residues. The germline V gene has CDR1 SGHRS and CDR2 YFSETQ. DNA of the CDR3: TGCGCCAGCAGCTTGGGTGGGGGGGCTTATGCAGATACGCAGTATTTT. Its protein is CASSLGGGAYADTQYF.

The rearrangement links TRBV5-6 to TRBJ1-2, with D uncertain. Trimming pared 3 bases from V and 3 bases from J, leaving 9 bases between. This CDR3 spans 13 amino acids. Germline V gives CDR1 SGHDT, CDR2 YYEEEE. The CDR3 sequence is CASSYGWDYGYTF. The CDR3, as DNA: TGTGCCAGCAGCTACGGGTGGGACTATGGCTACACCTTC.

The V and J genes are TRBV6-5 and TRBJ1-4; D may be TRBD1 (6 bases). Germline V gene sequence: CDR1 MNHEY, CDR2 SVGAGI. The CDR3 extends over 11 amino acids. V lost 6 bases to trimming and J lost 14 bases, with 13 bases between them. The CDR3 loop reads CASSPGAGLFF. The CDR3 DNA reads as TGTGCCAGCAGCCCAGGGGCTGGGCTGTTTTTT.

This clone was observed once. V usage is TRBV7-8 and J usage is TRBJ2-5; TRBD2 matches at 14 bases. V trimming: 3 bases; J trimming: 5 bases; junction bases outside the gene matches: 14. The CDR3 covers 19 residues. In germline, CDR1 is SGHVS, CDR2 FQNEAQ. CDR3 region: CASSLGRLAGGPALETQYF. The CDR3 DNA is TGTGCCAGCAGCTTGGGGCGACTAGCGGGGGGGCCGGCGTTGGAGACCCAGTACTTC.

The chain links TRBV7-8 to TRBJ2-2; D might be TRBD2 (5 bases). V was trimmed by 0 bases and J by 5 bases, leaving 7 bases between them. The V gene's germline CDR1 is SGHVS and CDR2 FQNEAQ. CDR3 length equals 14 residues. CDR3 coding DNA: TGTGCCAGCAGCTTAGCGCGGGCAACCGGGGAGCTGTTTTTT. This sequence encodes CASSLARATGELFF.

About this clone itself: At the DNA level, this CDR3 is encoded by other sequences in the same sample as well. The chain joins TRBV18 to TRBJ1-2; tentative D call: TRBD1 (5 bases). This CDR3 is built from 13 residues. Trimming removed 3 bases at V and 2 bases at J, with 7 bases between. Germline V gene lookup returns CDR1 KGHSH and CDR2 LQKENI. The CDR3 nucleotides are TGTGCCAGCTCACCCGGGGGAAACTATGGCTACACCTTC. It is translated as CASSPGGNYGYTF.

The rearrangement links TRBV4-1 to TRBJ1-2; D possibly corresponds to TRBD1 (5 bases). Trimming removed 4 bases at V and 8 bases at J, with 17 bases between. In germline, CDR1 is MGHRA, CDR2 YSYEKL. The CDR3 sequence is 14 residues long. CDR3 nucleotides: TGCGCCAGCAGCCTCAGGGACGTCCGGGAGGGCTACACCTTC. Translation: CASSLRDVREGYTF.

The chain joins TRBV3-1 (or the pseudogene TRBV3-2) to TRBJ1-2; D is undetermined. V was trimmed by 3 bases and J by 8 bases, leaving 13 bases between them. The CDR3 is 13 residues long. From germline, CDR1 is LGHDT and CDR2 YNNKEL (reference sequence). CDR3 residues: CASSQLQHSGYTF. The DNA for the CDR3 is TGTGCCAGCAGCCAGCTACAACACTCCGGCTACACCTTC.

This clone was counted a single time. The CDR3 DNA reads as TGCGCCAGCAGCCAGGAACAGGGGCCTGGAAACACCATATATTTT. It encodes CASSQEQGPGNTIYF. The V gene is TRBV4-3, the J gene TRBJ1-3; TRBD1 matches 7 bases. The trim removed 3 bases at V and 2 bases at J, leaving 4 bases unmatched. The CDR3 spans 15 residues. In germline, CDR1 is LGHNA, CDR2 YSLEER.

The chain uses TRBV9 and TRBJ1-2; maybe TRBD1 (5 bases). Germline V lookup: CDR1 SGDLS, CDR2 YYNGEE. Between the trimmed V and J ends, which lost 5 bases and 5 bases, there was a span of 16 bases. The CDR3 is 14 amino acids. CDR3 in DNA: TGTGCCAGCAGAGCAACCGGGACCCTATATGGCTACACCTTC. It translates to CASRATGTLYGYTF.

The chain is built from TRBV30 and TRBJ1-1; D not certain. CDR3 length: 14 amino acids. CDR1 and CDR2 from the germline V gene are GTSNPN and SVGIG (reference sequence). V lost 1 base to trimming and J lost 0 bases, with 9 bases between them. In DNA, the CDR3 is TGTGCCTGGAGTGCGGGTGGATTGAACACTGAAGCTTTCTTT. Encoded protein: CAWSAGGLNTEAFF.

The CDR3 reads CAWSPGPHGYTF. CDR3 nucleotides: TGTGCCTGGAGCCCGGGGCCCCATGGCTACACCTTC. The rearrangement links TRBV30 to TRBJ1-2; perhaps TRBD1 as D (5 bases). In germline, CDR1 is GTSNPN, CDR2 SVGIG (reference sequence). CDR3 length: 12 amino acids. Trimming shortened V by 3 bases and J by 6 bases, and 11 bases separated the two germline ends.

The chain links TRBV5-6 to TRBJ1-2; D not resolved. The V gene's germline CDR1 is SGHDT and CDR2 YYEEEE. This CDR3 is built from 10 residues. V shed 7 bases and J shed 8 bases, with 9 bases lying between them. The CDR3 DNA reads as TGTGCCAGCGGACGATACGGCTACACCTTC. This codes for CASGRYGYTF. Based on the CDR3 plus reference TRBV5-6 and TRBJ1-2, the full variable domain is DAGVTQSPTHLIKTRGQQVTLRCSPKSGHDTVSWYQQALGQGPQFIFQYYEEEERQRGNFPDRFSGHQFPNYSSELNVNALLLGDSALYLCASGRYGYTFGSGTRLTVV.

This clone was counted once. The V and J genes are TRBV24-1 and TRBJ1-5, with TRBD1 matching 7 bases. The CDR3 totals 14 residues. The ends lost 7 bases at V and 3 bases at J; junction bases unmatched: 5. Looked up from germline, CDR1 is KGHDR and CDR2 is SFDVKD. The CDR3 bases are TGTGCCACCAGAAGGGACAGCCTCAATCAGCCCCAGCATTTT. It specifies CATRRDSLNQPQHF.

The CDR3 DNA reads TGTGCCAGCAGAGGGACTAGCGGGGGACCTACAGATACGCAGTATTTT. This encodes CASRGTSGGPTDTQYF. This chain joins TRBV7-2 and TRBJ2-3; the match to TRBD2 covers 14 bases. V lost 6 bases and J lost 3; bases outside the gene matches: 5. The CDR3 is 16 residues long. Per the germline V gene, CDR1 is SGHTA and CDR2 is FQGNSA.

This clone turned up a few times. The chain joins TRBV7-2 to TRBJ1-3; D ambiguous. Trimming left V 1 base short and J 4 bases short, with 5 bases between. The CDR3 spans 13 residues. CDR1 and CDR2 (germline): SGHTA, FQGNSA. CDR3 nucleotides: TGTGCCAGCAGCTTAGGGTGGGGAAACACCATATATTTT. Its protein product is CASSLGWGNTIYF.

The chain carries TRBV5-6 and TRBJ1-3; no firm D call. Trimming shortened V by 3 bases and J by 4 bases, and 8 bases separated the two germline ends. The CDR3 covers 13 residues. The V gene's germline CDR1 is SGHDT and CDR2 YYEEEE. The CDR3 nucleotides read TGTGCCAGCAGCTCTCGTCCCGGAAACACCATATATTTT. Translation: CASSSRPGNTIYF.

The V and J genes are TRBV6-6 and TRBJ1-1, with D hard to call. Trimming left V 5 bases short and J 9 bases short, with 13 bases between. The CDR3 sequence is 12 residues long. The V gene's germline CDR1 is MNHNY and CDR2 SVGAGI (reference sequence). The CDR3 DNA reads TGTGCCAGCAGTCGACACAATCAAAAAGCTTTCTTT. Translated: CASSRHNQKAFF.

This clone was counted a single time. The chain links TRBV7-8 to TRBJ2-7; D call uncertain. Germline CDR1 reads SGHVS; CDR2 reads FQNEAQ. The CDR3 is 15 amino acids. With 2 bases removed from V and 2 bases from J, the gap between germline ends came to 13 bases. The CDR3 protein is CASSLRSDIAYEQYF. CDR3 nucleotide sequence: TGTGCCAGCAGCTTACGGTCAGATATAGCCTACGAGCAGTACTTC.

Here the CDR3 DNA reads TGTGCCAGCAGTGAAGCGGAGGTGGGTAATCAGCCCCAGCATTTT. Its protein product is CASSEAEVGNQPQHF. This chain connects TRBV6-1 to TRBJ1-5; D is ambiguous. V was trimmed by 0 bases and J by 4 bases, leaving 10 bases between them. The V gene's germline CDR1 is MNHNS and CDR2 SASEGT. The CDR3 runs 15 residues.

The chain is built from TRBV18 and TRBJ2-1, with 8 bases aligning to TRBD1. With 2 bases clipped from V and 7 bases from J, the junction kept 13 bases outside the gene matches. The CDR3 is 17 residues long. CDR1 and CDR2 (germline): KGHSH, LQKENI. The CDR3 spells CASSPGYTGTGGNEQFF. The CDR3 DNA reads TGTGCCAGCTCACCAGGGTACACCGGGACAGGAGGTAATGAGCAGTTCTTC.